Listed below are T cell receptor beta chains from one sample, sequenced in a study of identical twins. TCRdb independently ran MiXCR on the 5' RACE reads; one entry per CDR3 protein. The data hold some 240,000 distinct CDR3 sequences, with over 9.5% observed a single time. The sample comprised memory T cells sorted from blood. All receptors derive from a man aged 45-65 years in good health. Each CDR3 is given with its conserved first and last residue. A D gene is named only where the DNA matches it firmly. Clone size is not always given. Where it is, it says once, few, many or a class for expanded clones.

V gene	clone size	J gene	D gene	CDR3 protein	CDR3 DNA
TRBV24-1	many	TRBJ2-2	TRBD2	CATSDSRAGDTGELFF	TGTGCCACCAGTGATTCCCGAGCGGGGGACACCGGGGAGCTGTTTTTT
TRBV6-1	-	TRBJ1-1	-	CASSEGGLVAAFF	TGTGCCAGCAGTGAAGGGGGGCTTGTAGCCGCTTTCTTT
TRBV7-3	-	TRBJ1-1	-	CASSLTGTLKVNTEAFF	TGTGCCAGCAGCTTAACCGGGACCCTCAAGGTCAACACTGAAGCTTTCTTT
TRBV6-2/TRBV6-3	-	TRBJ2-1	TRBD2	CASSYGLAGVNEQFF	TGTGCCAGCAGTTACGGGCTAGCGGGAGTCAATGAGCAGTTCTTC
TRBV28	many	TRBJ2-3	-	CASALGGVSDTQYF	TGTGCCAGCGCCCTAGGAGGGGTATCAGATACGCAGTATTTT
TRBV20-1	-	TRBJ2-7	TRBD2	CSARDPSGRAYEQYF	TGCAGTGCTAGAGATCCGAGCGGGAGGGCCTACGAGCAGTACTTC
TRBV2	-	TRBJ2-5	-	CASGIGTTQYF	TGTGCCAGCGGCATTGGGACGACCCAGTACTTC
TRBV11-2	-	TRBJ2-7	TRBD2	CASSPFPSGGDYEQYF	TGTGCCAGCAGCCCCTTCCCCAGCGGGGGGGACTACGAGCAGTACTTC
TRBV6-2/TRBV6-3	few	TRBJ2-7	TRBD2	CASSRKTSGSSYEQYF	TGTGCCAGCAGCCGCAAGACTAGCGGGAGTTCTTACGAGCAGTACTTC
TRBV5-1	few	TRBJ2-7	-	CASSLGPASYEQYF	TGCGCCAGCAGCTTGGGGCCAGCCTCCTACGAGCAGTACTTC
TRBV7-2	few	TRBJ1-4	TRBD1	CASSFQGGGEKLFF	TGTGCCAGCAGCTTCCAGGGGGGAGGTGAAAAACTGTTTTTT
TRBV29-1	-	TRBJ1-2	-	CSVDGGYGYTF	TGCAGCGTTGACGGCGGTTATGGCTACACCTTC
TRBV28	-	TRBJ1-3	-	CASSKTGFSGNTIYF	TGTGCCAGCAGTAAGACAGGTTTCTCTGGAAACACCATATATTTT
TRBV4-3	many	TRBJ2-1	TRBD1	CASSQVLPGQGLGNEQFF	TGCGCCAGCAGCCAAGTATTACCGGGACAGGGATTAGGGAATGAGCAGTTCTTC
TRBV20-1	many	TRBJ2-3	TRBD2	CSARDPLAGGITDTQYF	TGCAGTGCTAGAGATCCACTAGCGGGGGGGATTACAGATACGCAGTATTTT
TRBV20-1	few	TRBJ2-7	-	CSASSGNIYEQYF	TGCAGTGCTAGTAGTGGTAATATCTACGAGCAGTACTTC
TRBV7-2	-	TRBJ2-5	-	CASSFGRGTETQYF	TGTGCCAGCAGCTTCGGACGAGGGACCGAGACCCAGTACTTC
TRBV7-2	-	TRBJ1-1	TRBD1	CASSLVAQGPEEAFF	TGTGCCAGCAGCTTAGTCGCACAGGGGCCCGAAGAAGCTTTCTTT
TRBV24-1	many	TRBJ1-3	-	CATSHQNPYRDRNTIYF	TGTGCCACCAGCCATCAGAATCCATACAGGGATCGAAACACCATATATTTT
TRBV6-2/TRBV6-3	few	TRBJ2-5	-	CASGDLETQYF	TGTGCCAGCGGTGACTTGGAGACCCAGTACTTC
TRBV6-2/TRBV6-3	few	TRBJ1-1	-	CASISVNTEAFF	TGTGCCAGCATCAGTGTGAACACTGAAGCTTTCTTT
TRBV7-2	few	TRBJ2-6	-	CASSSRRGSGANVLTF	TGTGCCAGCAGCTCCCGAAGGGGCTCTGGGGCCAACGTCCTGACTTTC
TRBV7-3	many	TRBJ2-1	-	CASSFLAVGGIEQFF	TGTGCCAGCAGCTTCTTGGCAGTAGGGGGGATTGAGCAGTTCTTC
TRBV29-1	-	TRBJ1-1	-	CSVKRTGTLNTEAFF	TGCAGCGTTAAAAGAACCGGGACACTGAACACTGAAGCTTTCTTT
TRBV18	many	TRBJ1-2	-	CASSRSANYGYTF	TGTGCCAGCTCACGGTCGGCGAACTATGGCTACACCTTC
TRBV20-1	many	TRBJ2-1	-	CSAVGGTWSIDEQFF	TGCAGTGCAGTGGGGGGCACTTGGAGTATCGATGAGCAGTTCTTC
TRBV10-3	many	TRBJ2-1	TRBD1	CATMLGGRTNEQFF	TGTGCCACTATGTTAGGGGGCCGGACCAATGAGCAGTTCTTC
TRBV3-1	-	TRBJ2-1	-	CASSQVRQRVIF	TGTGCCAGCAGCCAAGTACGGCAGAGAGTGATCTTC
TRBV4-2	few	TRBJ2-7	TRBD2	CASSQGEGSYEQYF	TGTGCCAGCAGCCAAGGGGAGGGTAGTTACGAGCAGTACTTC
TRBV20-1	-	TRBJ2-3	TRBD2	CSAARAGGPPDTQYF	TGCAGTGCAGCCCGAGCGGGGGGGCCCCCAGATACGCAGTATTTT
TRBV7-9	-	TRBJ2-1	TRBD2	CASSPLAGKNYNEQFF	TGTGCCAGCAGCCCTTTAGCGGGGAAAAATTACAATGAGCAGTTCTTC
TRBV5-1	-	TRBJ2-1	-	CASSSGPDTYNEQFF	TGCGCCAGCAGTTCTGGCCCGGACACCTACAATGAGCAGTTCTTC
TRBV24-1	-	TRBJ2-5	-	CATSDSDRRLQETQYF	TGTGCCACCAGTGATTCGGATAGACGCCTCCAAGAGACCCAGTACTTC
TRBV5-1	many	TRBJ2-1	TRBD2	CASSSGLAGFNEQFF	TGCGCCAGCAGCTCCGGACTAGCGGGTTTCAATGAGCAGTTCTTC
TRBV20-1	many	TRBJ2-5	TRBD1	CSASGTGHHQETQYF	TGCAGTGCTTCCGGGACAGGGCATCACCAAGAGACCCAGTACTTC
TRBV28	many	TRBJ2-7	TRBD2	CASRGTSGRSEQYF	TGTGCCAGCAGAGGGACTAGCGGGAGATCCGAGCAGTACTTC
TRBV20-1	few	TRBJ2-1	TRBD2	CSARGTSGRAGLEQFF	TGCAGTGCTAGAGGGACTAGCGGGAGGGCAGGTCTCGAGCAGTTCTTC
TRBV28	many	TRBJ2-7	TRBD2	CASSFGLAGAYEQYF	TGTGCCAGCAGTTTCGGACTAGCGGGGGCCTACGAGCAGTACTTC
TRBV20-1	many	TRBJ1-2	TRBD1	CSARDPRQGGYGYTF	TGCAGTGCTAGAGATCCGAGACAGGGTGGCTATGGCTACACCTTC
TRBV20-1	few	TRBJ2-3	TRBD1	CSARVGQGAGTDTQYF	TGCAGTGCTAGAGTTGGGCAGGGGGCAGGGACAGATACGCAGTATTTT
TRBV9	-	TRBJ2-3	-	CASSVAWGATDTQYF	TGTGCCAGCAGCGTAGCTTGGGGGGCAACAGATACGCAGTATTTT
TRBV20-1	many	TRBJ2-3	-	CSANPTALRTDTQYF	TGCAGTGCTAACCCCACAGCACTGCGCACAGATACGCAGTATTTT
TRBV6-2/TRBV6-3	-	TRBJ1-1	-	CASSYSRNTEAFF	TGTGCCAGCAGTTACTCGCGGAACACTGAAGCTTTCTTT
TRBV20-1	many	TRBJ1-5	-	CSAGQGHTENQPQHF	TGCAGTGCTGGTCAGGGACACACAGAGAATCAGCCCCAGCATTTT
TRBV28	-	TRBJ1-4	-	CASSGGGFWNEKLFF	TGTGCCAGCAGTGGGGGAGGTTTTTGGAATGAAAAACTGTTTTTT
TRBV6-5	-	TRBJ2-3	-	CASSYSRGNTDTQYF	TGTGCCAGCAGTTACTCGAGGGGAAACACAGATACGCAGTATTTT
TRBV4-2	few	TRBJ1-1	-	CASSQEVREMNTEAFF	TGTGCCAGCAGCCAAGAGGTCCGGGAAATGAACACTGAAGCTTTCTTT